The entry that follows covers one T cell receptor (beta chain) sequence. Its specificity is not known. Stable disease denoted Graves' hyperthyroidism without ophthalmopathy progression within 18 months. This CDR3 has 14 amino acids. Per the germline V gene, CDR1 is DFQATT and CDR2 is SNEGSKA (reference sequence). The V end lost 3 bases, the J end lost 4 bases, and 15 bases lay between the germline ends. This sample was taken from a study of T cells in Graves' hyperthyroidism and ophthalmopathy. Study overall: Any treatment followed the collection of peripheral blood at initial diagnosis. The study, taken as a whole, reports: Most clonotypes expanded in thyroid above 0.001 were likewise present in blood. The model's output predicted ophthalmopathy at a median of approximately 6.5 months prior to onset.

Amplification of TCR beta CDR3 regions used RNA as the template. The primer set for the first-round RT-PCR of the TCR CDR3 was HTBI. Each CDR3 protein is one row after TCRdb ran MiXCR on the multiplex PCR reads. The repertoire holds a few hundred thousand distinct CDR3 sequences, 13% to 15% seen once, with roughly 17% in the top ten. The clonotype comes from a woman aged 18-30 years with Graves' hyperthyroidism. The rearrangement uses TRBV20-1 and TRBJ1-1; D gene uncertain. The sequencing input was blood. Written as DNA, the CDR3 is TGCAGTGCTAGTACATTAGGGAGACGCACTGAAGCTTTCTTT. It yields the protein CSASTLGRRTEAFF.